This passage covers 4 T cell receptor beta chains from one sample sequenced in a study of T cell responses to AZD1222 COVID-19 vaccine. TCRdb's copy holds only in-frame clones and misses some; the assay was immunoSEQ multiplex PCR. Of some 130,000 clones listed, about nine tenths are singletons. The material was peripheral blood, obtained on day 0 of AZD1222 vaccination. The source of these receptors is an adult in good health.

The chain recombines TRBV2 with TRBJ1-1, with D unresolved. This CDR3 region has 13 residues. Germline V CDR1 and CDR2: SNHLY, FYNNEI. The V end was cut by 2 bases, the J end by 4 bases, with 8 bases between. The CDR3 DNA sequence: TGTGCCAGCAGTGAAAAGGTTACCACTGAAGCTTTCTTT. Translated: CASSEKVTTEAFF.

This clone was seen just once. The chain carries TRBV10-1 and TRBJ2-1; TRBD2 is a possible D gene (5 bases). The CDR3 consists of 14 residues. From germline, CDR1 is WNHNN and CDR2 SYGVQD (reference sequence). V was trimmed by 0 bases and J by 4 bases, leaving 7 bases between them. CDR3 protein: CASSESGGYNEQFF. The CDR3 DNA follows: TGCGCCAGCAGTGAGTCTGGCGGGTACAATGAGCAGTTCTTC.

V gene TRBV7-2 combines with J gene TRBJ2-3; 10 bases fit TRBD2. V lost 1 base to trimming and J lost 2 bases; unmatched junction nucleotides: 3. The length of the CDR3 is 16 residues. Germline values: CDR1 SGHTA, CDR2 FQGNSA. This chain's CDR3 is CASSLGSGGITDTQYF. Here the CDR3 DNA reads TGTGCCAGCAGCTTAGGTAGCGGGGGGATCACAGATACGCAGTATTTT.

The table lists this clone with many counts. The chain joins TRBV7-9 to TRBJ1-2; unclear D gene. Germline V lookup: CDR1 SEHNR, CDR2 FQNEAQ (reference sequence). V was trimmed by 8 bases and J by 2 bases, leaving 18 bases between them. There are 15 residues in the CDR3. CDR3 DNA sequence: TGTGCCAGCCGGCTGGAGGGCCAGACGAACTATGGCTACACCTTC. Its translation is CASRLEGQTNYGYTF.